The 6 T cell receptor beta chains below come from one sample, sequenced in a study of control samples from healthy donors and cancer patients. TCRdb's table, derived via immunoSEQ multiplex PCR, lists solely in-frame clones and lacks some. The table shows more than 50,000 clones, with 85% occurring only once. The sequenced sample consisted of blood. These receptors came from a man in his forties or fifties in good health.

The rearrangement links TRBV3-1 (or the pseudogene TRBV3-2) to TRBJ2-7; 8 positions match TRBD1. J gave up 3 bases and V 1 base, and 8 bases lay outside the gene matches. The CDR3 has 16 residues. Germline CDR1 and CDR2: LGHDT and YNNKEL (reference sequence). CDR3 loop: CASSQGLGQDYYEQYF. The CDR3 DNA follows: TGTGCCAGCAGCCAAGGCTTGGGACAGGATTACTACGAGCAGTACTTC.

The rearrangement links TRBV7-2 to TRBJ2-7; D gene uncertain. Germline V gene lookup returns CDR1 SGHTA and CDR2 FQGNSA. Trimming took 0 bases from V and 0 from J, leaving 12 bases between them. The CDR3 extends over 16 amino acids. This chain's CDR3 is CASSLAGIGLSYEQYF. The CDR3 DNA follows: TGTGCCAGCAGCTTAGCGGGTATCGGTCTCTCCTACGAGCAGTACTTC.

J is TRBJ2-1 and V is TRBV11-3; 9 nucleotides align to TRBD1. This CDR3 is 17 amino acids long. Germline CDR1 reads SGHNT; CDR2 reads YENEEA. V lost 0 bases and J lost 2; bases outside the gene matches: 5. The CDR3 region has the DNA TGTGCCAGCAGCTTAGACCGCAGGACAGGGGCCTACAATGAGCAGTTCTTC. Translated: CASSLDRRTGAYNEQFF. The full variable domain, in which reference TRBV11-3 and TRBJ2-1 provide the parts outside the CDR3, is EAGVVQSPRYKIIEKKQPVAFWCNPISGHNTLYWYLQNLGQGPELLIRYENEEAVDDSQLPKDRFSAERLKGVDSTLKIQPAELGDSAVYLCASSLDRRTGAYNEQFFGPGTRLTVL.

The chain is built from TRBV9 and TRBJ2-2; D not certain. The V and J ends lost 2 bases and 4 bases respectively, with 3 bases between them. The CDR3 runs 12 residues. Germline-derived CDR1 and CDR2 are SGDLS and YYNGEE. The CDR3 nucleotides are TGTGCCAGCAGCGTTAGCACCGGGGAGCTGTTTTTT. This encodes CASSVSTGELFF.

The chain recombines TRBV7-3 with TRBJ2-5; D perhaps matches TRBD2 (5 bases). The CDR3 covers 13 residues. From germline, CDR1 is SGHTA and CDR2 FQGTGA. Trimming took off 2 bases at V and 4 bases at J, with 8 bases between the two ends. CDR3 region: CASSLEGGETQYF. CDR3 nucleotides: TGTGCCAGCAGCTTAGAGGGCGGAGAGACCCAGTACTTC.

This chain connects TRBV14 to TRBJ1-2; D remains ambiguous. The CDR3 runs 13 residues. V shed 1 base and J shed 5 bases, with 8 bases lying between them. CDR1 and CDR2 (germline): SGHDN, FVKESK. CDR3 protein: CASSQVGGYGYTF. The CDR3 DNA is TGTGCCAGCAGCCAAGTAGGAGGGTATGGCTACACCTTC.